The clone carrying this T cell receptor (beta chain) was picked up a small number of times. As yet, its antigen is unknown. V was trimmed by 5 bases and J by 1 base, leaving 14 bases between them. The CDR3 runs to 15 residues. Germline V gene lookup returns CDR1 SEHNR and CDR2 FQNEAQ (reference sequence). The data were obtained in a study of a mutant IDH1 vaccine in newly diagnosed glioma. The assay was immunoSEQ multiplex PCR, and TCRdb's table has in-frame clones only and misses some. Here the sample spans tens of thousands of clones, 75% to 85% being singletons. Stated time point: week 35, safety follow-up. All doses held 300 ug of mutant IDH1 20-mer peptide, with topical imiquimod.

The starting material was PBMCs, obtained from a glioma patient whose treatment included an IDH1 peptide vaccine. This sequence originates from a woman in her forties or fifties with glioma. This chain joins TRBV7-9 and TRBJ1-1; D ambiguous. As DNA, the CDR3 is TGTGCCAGCAGCGTAGACGGACTTTCGAACACTGAAGCTTTCTTT. This encodes CASSVDGLSNTEAFF.